This is a list of T cell receptor beta chains from one sample in a study of blood T cell repertoires in COVID-19. Clones were read by immunoSEQ multiplex PCR, and TCRdb kept only the in-frame ones, dropping some. The table lists hundreds of thousands of clones, roughly 85% of them singletons. The sequenced material came from PBMCs or T cells enriched from blood (not recorded which). The receptors come from a middle-aged man who had been exposed to COVID-19. CDR3s include the opening cysteine and the closing phenylalanine or tryptophan. Where a row states a size, it is once, few, many or the class of an expanded clone; other rows omit it.

TRBV7-2,-,TRBJ1-6,15,CASSPPGQGSRPLHF
TRBV24-1,-,TRBJ1-2,13,CATSDLASYGYTF
TRBV10-2,few,TRBJ2-2,17,CAVREGLAGVGTGELFF
TRBV11-2,-,TRBJ2-7,15,CASSLTRDSSYEQYF
TRBV7-3,-,TRBJ2-3,13,CASSFVSDGTQYF
TRBV21-1,-,TRBJ2-7,11,CASSNLEEQYF
TRBV9,-,TRBJ2-1,14,CASSVVETYNEQFF
TRBV30,-,TRBJ1-4,12,CAWSAQYEKLFF
TRBV2,-,TRBJ1-5,16,CASSTRDRGSNQPQHF
TRBV28,-,TRBJ1-1,11,CASKRGTEAFF
TRBV6-6,once,TRBJ2-6,14,CASNPGEGANVLTF
TRBV5-8,-,TRBJ1-2,14,CASSLSRGPYGYTF
TRBV3-1/TRBV3-2,-,TRBJ2-3,14,CASSHGAYTDTQYF
TRBV27,-,TRBJ2-7,12,CASRPDSYEQYF
TRBV29-1,-,TRBJ2-5,12,CSVLGREETQYF
TRBV15,-,TRBJ2-7,14,CATSRDRASNEQYF
TRBV7-9,-,TRBJ1-4,16,CASSIGPGTTNEKLFF
TRBV5-1,-,TRBJ2-2,13,CASSLGATGELFF
TRBV18,few,TRBJ2-4,18,CASSPRPTDRVTGNIQYF
TRBV7-3,few,TRBJ2-1,15,CASSPLPRGGNEQFF
TRBV19,-,TRBJ2-7,13,CASRGGGSYEQYF
TRBV12-3/TRBV12-4,-,TRBJ1-5,13,CASSLAHNQPQHF